These 24 T cell receptor beta chains came from one sample sequenced in a study of T-cell memory formation after mild COVID-19. TCRdb itself ran the 5' RACE reads through MiXCR, one entry per CDR3 protein. The table shows hundreds of thousands of distinct CDR3 sequences, with 15% occurring only once. The sequenced sample was PBMCs or a T cell subset sorted from them (not recorded which). The receptors here all came from an adult woman who had mild COVID-19 (a few samples of this study predate the infection). Cell type and time point are not known.

The V gene is TRBV10-3, the J gene TRBJ1-6; D is unresolved. Trimming pared 3 bases from V and 4 bases from J, leaving 4 bases between. In germline, CDR1 is ENHRY, CDR2 SYGVKD. The CDR3 consists of 13 residues. CDR3 nucleotide sequence: TGTGCCATCAGTGATCCGTATAATTCACCCCTCCACTTT. It yields the protein CAISDPYNSPLHF.

This clonotype has just a few counts. V usage is TRBV7-6 and J usage is TRBJ2-5; a possible D gene is TRBD2 (6 bases). The CDR3 length is 14 residues. Trimming removed 3 bases at V and 2 bases at J, with 10 bases between. Germline V gene lookup returns CDR1 SGHVS and CDR2 FNYEAQ. CDR3 nucleotide sequence: TGTGCCAGCAGCTTTTTAGCGGATCAAGAGACCCAGTACTTC. Translated, it gives CASSFLADQETQYF.

This clonotype was seen many times. V and J are TRBV7-9 and TRBJ2-1, with 13 bases fitting TRBD2. CDR1 SEHNR and CDR2 FQNEAQ come from the germline V gene (reference sequence). The V and J ends lost 2 bases and 5 bases, in that order; junction bases with no gene match: 12. The CDR3 length is 19 residues. The CDR3 nucleotides are TGTGCCAGCAGCTTATTGCTCCGTTTAGGACTAGCGGGGGACAATGAGCAGTTCTTC. Amino acid sequence: CASSLLLRLGLAGDNEQFF.

The J gene is TRBJ1-2, the V gene TRBV20-1, with D maybe TRBD1 (6 bases). CDR1 is DFQATT and CDR2 is SNEGSKA in the germline V gene (reference sequence). V lost 3 bases, J lost 5 bases, and 16 bases lay in between. The CDR3 loop spans 14 amino acids. Written as DNA, the CDR3 is TGCAGTGCTAGCGAAGGGGGAGACTTATATGGCTACACCTTC. This encodes CSASEGGDLYGYTF.

In DNA, the CDR3 is TGTGCCACCAGTGATTTGGAGGGCAGGGAGCAGTACTTC. Translating it yields CATSDLEGREQYF. The chain employs TRBV24-1 and TRBJ2-7; D may be TRBD2 (5 bases). This CDR3 region has 13 residues. Per the germline V gene, CDR1 is KGHDR and CDR2 is SFDVKD. V was cut by 0 bases and J by 7 bases, with 9 bases left in between.

This clonotype was seen more than once but under ten times. The genes are TRBV29-1 and TRBJ1-3; D call uncertain. CDR3 length equals 13 residues. Trimming stripped 4 bases from V and 0 bases from J, with 7 bases between. Germline V CDR1 and CDR2: SQVTM, ANQGSEA. CDR3 amino acids: CSVGTASGNTIYF. In nucleotides, the CDR3 is TGCAGCGTTGGGACGGCCTCTGGAAACACCATATATTTT.

This clonotype was found many times. The chain links TRBV5-5 to TRBJ2-5, with 11 positions matching TRBD2. The CDR3 has 16 amino acids. CDR1 and CDR2 (germline): SGHKS, YYEKEE (reference sequence). Germline trimming cut 4 bases from V and 1 base from J; bases unmatched to any gene: 6. The CDR3 DNA sequence: TGTGCCAGCAGCCGAAACCTAGCGGGAGGCCAAGAGACCCAGTACTTC. This sequence encodes CASSRNLAGGQETQYF.

The chain joins TRBV20-1 to TRBJ2-7; 13 bases map to TRBD2. The CDR3 runs to 15 residues. CDR1 is DFQATT and CDR2 is SNEGSKA in the germline V gene (reference sequence). Trimming removed 0 bases from V and 7 bases from J; junction bases left unmatched: 6. For the CDR3, the DNA is TGCAGTGCTAGAGACGGGACTAGCGGGGCGGGAGAGCAGTACTTC. Protein sequence: CSARDGTSGAGEQYF.

V is TRBV7-2 and J is TRBJ2-5; D call uncertain. V was pared by 1 base and J by 3 bases, with 12 bases between. Germline V CDR1 and CDR2: SGHTA, FQGNSA. The CDR3 covers 15 residues. DNA for the CDR3: TGTGCCAGCAGCTTAGGCCCCACGTATGAAGAGACCCAGTACTTC. This sequence encodes CASSLGPTYEETQYF.

This clonotype has just a few counts. The junction and the germline gene differ at one end; a read error may be behind it. The chain links TRBV10-3 to TRBJ2-1; no reliable D call. Germline assignment: CDR1 ENHRY and CDR2 SYGVKD. This CDR3 has 11 residues. The CDR3 protein is CAISESGKPLF. DNA for the CDR3: TGTGCCATCAGTGAGTCGGGGAAACCGCTCTTC.

The sample holds a few counts of this clonotype. The chain joins TRBV12-3 or TRBV12-4 to TRBJ1-2; maybe TRBD1 (5 bases). CDR3 length: 15 amino acids. Deletions cut 0 bases from V and 4 bases from J, with 12 bases between. CDR3 region: CASSLALSGSYGYTF. The CDR3 DNA is TGTGCCAGCAGTTTAGCTCTATCAGGGAGCTATGGCTACACCTTC.

The genes are TRBV29-1 and TRBJ2-7; 9 bases are shared with TRBD2. CDR3 length equals 14 residues. Unmatched junction bases numbered 4, after V lost 2 bases and J lost 2 bases. CDR1 SQVTM and CDR2 ANQGSEA come from the germline V gene. CDR3: CSVENSGSPYEQYF. In nucleotides, the CDR3 is TGCAGCGTTGAAAATAGCGGGAGCCCCTACGAGCAGTACTTC.

The genes are TRBV7-2 and TRBJ1-6, with 9 bases that match TRBD1. The CDR3 extends over 19 amino acids. Germline CDR1 and CDR2: SGHTA and FQGNSA. With V trimmed by 0 bases and J by 7 bases, 13 bases remained unmatched. The chain's CDR3 is CASSLAGQGTLRGNSPLHF. The CDR3 nucleotides read TGTGCCAGCAGCTTAGCCGGACAGGGGACTCTGAGAGGAAATTCACCCCTCCACTTT.

The chain couples TRBV6-2 or TRBV6-3 to TRBJ1-1; D not resolved. This CDR3 has 12 amino acids. V was cut by 5 bases and J by 11 bases, with 15 bases left in between. The germline V gene has CDR1 MNHEY and CDR2 SVGEGT. This chain's CDR3 is CASSPLMGSAFF. Here the CDR3 DNA reads TGTGCCAGCAGTCCCTTGATGGGGAGCGCTTTCTTT.

The gene calls are TRBV4-2 and TRBJ1-6, with 9 bases lining up with TRBD1. Trimming removed 6 bases from V and 6 bases from J; junction bases left unmatched: 6. This CDR3 is built from 15 residues. CDR1 LGHNA and CDR2 YNFKEQ come from the germline V gene. CDR3: CASSSGQGSNSPLHF. In nucleotides, the CDR3 is TGTGCCAGCAGTTCGGGACAGGGCAGTAATTCACCCCTCCACTTT.

This clonotype was seen only a few times. This chain connects TRBV5-1 to TRBJ2-7, with D tentatively TRBD1 or TRBD2 (5 bases each). V was shortened by 5 bases and J by 1 base, with 13 bases between the two germline ends. Germline V gene lookup returns CDR1 SGHRS and CDR2 YFSETQ. This CDR3 has 14 amino acids. As DNA, the CDR3 is TGCGCCAGCAGAGGGGCTAGCTGGTCCTACGAGCAGTACTTC. Its protein product is CASRGASWSYEQYF.

CDR3 loop: CASTLKREGRDEQFF. In DNA form, the CDR3 reads TGTGCCAGCACCTTGAAGCGGGAGGGCCGGGATGAGCAGTTCTTC. This sequence joins TRBV12-3 or TRBV12-4 and TRBJ2-1, with 10 bases aligning to TRBD2. V trimming: 7 bases; J trimming: 8 bases; junction bases outside the gene matches: 11. The CDR3 covers 15 residues.

This clonotype was recorded a few times. The chain links TRBV18 to TRBJ2-5; D possibly corresponds to TRBD1 (5 bases). V was cut by 3 bases and J by 7 bases, with 15 bases left in between. The germline CDR1 and CDR2 sequences are KGHSH and LQKENI. The CDR3 covers 14 residues. Here the CDR3 reads CASSPWTSPVTQYF. The CDR3 DNA is TGTGCCAGCTCACCTTGGACATCTCCAGTGACCCAGTACTTC.

In its sample, this clonotype was seen many times. The V gene is TRBV9, the J gene TRBJ2-1; D might be TRBD2 (5 bases). Between the trimmed V and J ends, which lost 4 bases and 6 bases, there was a span of 14 bases. Germline-derived CDR1 and CDR2 are SGDLS and YYNGEE. The CDR3 is 14 residues long. The CDR3 nucleotides read TGTGCCAGCAGCCTAAGCCCGGGGAGCAATGAGCAGTTCTTC. Protein: CASSLSPGSNEQFF.

The chain links TRBV6-5 to TRBJ2-7; 9 nucleotides match TRBD2. The CDR3 is made up of 16 amino acids. CDR1 is MNHEY and CDR2 is SVGAGI in the germline V gene. V shed 0 bases, J shed 2 bases, and the junction held 5 bases outside the gene matches. The CDR3 coding sequence is TGTGCCAGCAGTTACTCAGGGGCTAGCGGGGCCTACGAGCAGTACTTC. Protein product: CASSYSGASGAYEQYF.

This clonotype was counted between two and nine times. The gene calls are TRBV11-2 and TRBJ2-1; tentative D call: TRBD1 (6 bases). V was cut by 4 bases and J by 5 bases, with 15 bases left in between. CDR3 length: 15 amino acids. The V gene's germline CDR1 is SGHAT and CDR2 FQNNGV. CDR3 loop: CASSSIIQGNNEQFF. CDR3 bases: TGTGCCAGCAGCTCCATAATTCAGGGGAACAATGAGCAGTTCTTC.

This clonotype has only a few counts. This chain uses TRBV12-3 or TRBV12-4 with TRBJ1-5; D is unresolved. Trimming removed 3 bases at V and 6 bases at J, with 9 bases between. The CDR3 totals 13 residues. The CDR3 is CASSFRGSQPQHF. The CDR3 DNA reads as TGTGCCAGCAGTTTCCGAGGGAGTCAGCCCCAGCATTTT.

This clonotype has just a few counts. This rearrangement joins TRBV4-1 to TRBJ2-1, with a possible D match to TRBD1 (6 bases). The CDR3 totals 15 residues. Trimming left V 1 base short and J 8 bases short, with 15 bases between. In germline, CDR1 is MGHRA, CDR2 YSYEKL. The chain's CDR3 is CASSQGTETFDEQFF. CDR3 DNA: TGCGCCAGCAGCCAAGGGACAGAGACGTTCGATGAGCAGTTCTTC.

This clonotype was picked up a small number of times. This rearrangement joins TRBV2 to TRBJ2-2; 8 bases align to TRBD1. Germline values: CDR1 SNHLY, CDR2 FYNNEI. The CDR3 runs to 15 residues. J lost 7 bases, V lost 7 bases, and 11 bases had no gene match. The CDR3 is CASNPGRGQVGELFF. CDR3 DNA sequence: TGTGCCAGCAACCCCGGCAGGGGGCAAGTCGGGGAGCTGTTTTTT.